This T cell receptor (beta chain) came from a study of cytomegalovirus exposure and HLA in healthy donors. Germline-derived CDR1 and CDR2 are SQVTM and ANQGSEA. This CDR3 spans 14 amino acids. The ends lost 6 bases at V and 6 bases at J; junction bases unmatched: 8. The PCR employed 60 Vbeta primers together with 13 Jbeta primers. As handled by the study authors: In a later analysis, of around 83 million unique beta chains, about 12 million appeared in at least two donors. Produced via immunoSEQ multiplex PCR; TCRdb's table is partial and in-frame only. V, J and clone size are taken as reported in that table, and D and trimming were inferred from the DNA itself. The sample holds about 150,000 clones, 65% to 85% seen once.

Sequences were obtained from PBMCs. The TCR comes from a middle-aged woman in good health and CMV-seropositive. The chain combines TRBV29-1 with TRBJ1-2; 12 bases fit TRBD1. CDR3 loop: CSVAAGTGGHGYTF. CDR3 DNA sequence: TGCAGCGTAGCCGCCGGGACAGGGGGCCATGGCTACACCTTC.